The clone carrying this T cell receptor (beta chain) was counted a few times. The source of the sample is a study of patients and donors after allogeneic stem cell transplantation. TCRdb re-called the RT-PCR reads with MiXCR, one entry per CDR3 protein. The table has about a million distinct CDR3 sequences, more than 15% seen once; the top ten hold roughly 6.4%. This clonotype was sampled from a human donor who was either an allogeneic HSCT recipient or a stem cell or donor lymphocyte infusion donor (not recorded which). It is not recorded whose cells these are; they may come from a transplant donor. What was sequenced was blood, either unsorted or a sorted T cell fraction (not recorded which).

The CDR3 sequence is CASSQTGVRHGYTF. The DNA for the CDR3 is TGTGCCAGCAGTCAAACAGGGGTGCGACACGGCTACACCTTC. The chain is built from TRBV6-1 and TRBJ1-2, with TRBD1 matching over 7 bases. Germline assignment: CDR1 MNHNS and CDR2 SASEGT. J was trimmed by 8 bases and V by 5 bases; bases with no gene match: 11. The CDR3 has 14 residues.